This is a list of T cell receptor beta chains from one sample in a study of blood T cell repertoires in COVID-19. The repertoire was sequenced with immunoSEQ multiplex PCR; TCRdb's copy has only in-frame clones and lacks some. Of a few hundred thousand clones listed, 88% were seen once; the top ten hold roughly 6.9%. Sequencing input: peripheral blood. Receptor source: a woman under 40 who had recovered from COVID-19. CDR3s include the opening cysteine and the closing phenylalanine or tryptophan. A D gene is named only where the DNA matches it firmly. Some rows have no size entry. The others give once, few or many, or a class for an expanded clone.

>TRBV13|15|.|.|TRBJ2-7
CASSLGQENSYEQYF
TGTGCCAGCAGCTTAGGCCAGGAAAATTCTTACGAGCAGTACTTC
>TRBV11-1|15|TRBD2|.|TRBJ2-1
CASSSSGRSYNEQFF
TGTGCCAGCAGCTCTAGCGGCCGCTCCTACAATGAGCAGTTCTTC
>TRBV6-4|14|TRBD1|.|TRBJ2-2
CASRHNRGTGELFF
TGTGCCAGCAGACACAACAGGGGCACCGGGGAGCTGTTTTTT
>TRBV7-3|15|.|.|TRBJ1-2
CASSLQGHGGGGYTF
TGTGCCAGCAGCTTACAGGGACACGGCGGTGGTGGCTACACCTTC
>TRBV27|14|TRBD1|.|TRBJ1-1
CASSLTGGVDKAFF
TGTGCCAGCAGCCTGACAGGGGGTGTAGATAAAGCTTTCTTT
>TRBV12-3/TRBV12-4|13|.|.|TRBJ2-1
CASSPSAANEQFF
TGTGCCAGCAGCCCAAGCGCGGCTAATGAGCAGTTCTTC
>TRBV5-6|15|TRBD2|.|TRBJ2-7
CASSTGLAGAYEQYF
TGTGCCAGCAGCACCGGACTAGCGGGGGCCTACGAGCAGTACTTC
>TRBV4-3|13|.|.|TRBJ1-5
CASSQGPNQPQHF
TGCGCCAGCAGCCAGGGCCCCAATCAGCCCCAGCATTTT
>TRBV6-5|13|TRBD1|.|TRBJ1-2
CASSLDRAYGYTF
TGTGCCAGCAGTCTTGACAGGGCATATGGCTACACCTTC
>TRBV9|15|TRBD1|.|TRBJ1-1
CASSKTGLEAPEAFF
TGTGCCAGCAGCAAGACAGGGCTTGAGGCGCCTGAAGCTTTCTTT
>TRBV6-5|15|.|once|TRBJ1-3
CASGRGAYSGNTIYF
TGTGCCAGCGGCCGCGGGGCCTACTCTGGAAACACCATATATTTT
>TRBV10-1|12|.|few|TRBJ2-7
CASRAVGYEQYF
TGCGCCAGCAGGGCCGTTGGCTACGAGCAGTACTTC
>TRBV19|17|TRBD1|.|TRBJ1-5
CASSIAPGQGVNQPQHF
TGTGCCAGTAGTATAGCCCCGGGACAGGGTGTGAATCAGCCCCAGCATTTT
>TRBV4-3|15|.|.|TRBJ1-2
CASSQGARSEQGVTF
TGCGCCAGCAGCCAAGGCGCGCGATCCGAACAGGGCGTCACCTTC
>TRBV18|16|.|.|TRBJ1-2
CASSPMAGSVGNGYTF
TGTGCCAGCTCACCAATGGCAGGGTCTGTCGGCAATGGCTACACCTTC
>TRBV10-3|13|.|.|TRBJ1-6
CAISGAGLSSLHF
TGTGCCATCAGTGGCGCAGGGCTTAGTTCCCTCCACTTT
>TRBV19|16|TRBD2|.|TRBJ2-3
CASSGGLAGDTDTQYF
TGTGCCAGTAGTGGAGGACTAGCGGGGGACACAGATACGCAGTATTTT
>TRBV28|15|.|.|TRBJ2-2
CASSLWTRNTGELFF
TGTGCCAGCAGTTTATGGACACGAAACACCGGGGAGCTGTTTTTT
>TRBV18|15|TRBD1|.|TRBJ1-2
CASSPPAGTVYGYTF
TGTGCCAGCTCACCACCGGCCGGGACAGTCTATGGCTACACCTTC
>TRBV12-3/TRBV12-4|11|.|.|TRBJ2-5
CASSPRETQYF
TGTGCCAGCAGCCCCAGGGAGACCCAGTACTTC
>TRBV18|12|.|once|TRBJ2-7
CASSMGVYEQYF
TGTGCCAGCTCAATGGGCGTTTACGAGCAGTACTTC
>TRBV28|14|TRBD1|.|TRBJ1-6
CASSLGQGNSPLHF
TGTGCCAGCAGTTTAGGACAGGGGAACTCACCCCTCCACTTT
>TRBV11-3|13|.|.|TRBJ2-5
CASSKEGWETQYF
TGTGCCAGCAGCAAGGAGGGCTGGGAGACCCAGTACTTC
>TRBV5-1|16|.|.|TRBJ2-2
CASSPYRLRQTGELFF
TGCGCCAGCAGCCCATACAGGCTACGACAGACCGGGGAGCTGTTTTTT
>TRBV6-6|14|.|once|TRBJ1-5
CASSYQGLNQPQHF
TGTGCCAGCAGTTATCAGGGGCTAAATCAGCCCCAGCATTTT
>TRBV10-3|11|.|once|TRBJ1-2
CAISARDGYTF
TGTGCCATCAGTGCCAGGGATGGCTACACCTTC
>TRBV5-4|15|TRBD2|.|TRBJ2-7
CASSLYRGGNYEQYF
TGTGCCAGCAGCCTCTATCGGGGGGGTAACTACGAGCAGTACTTC
>TRBV18|15|TRBD1|.|TRBJ1-5
CASSLGTGGNQPQHF
TGTGCCAGCTCACTAGGGACAGGGGGCAATCAGCCCCAGCATTTT
>TRBV30|15|TRBD1|.|TRBJ1-2
CAWTVEGAWDYGYTF
TGTGCCTGGACCGTGGAGGGGGCCTGGGACTATGGCTACACCTTC